The 11 T cell receptor beta chains given below trace back to one sample, sequenced in a study of blood T cell repertoires in COVID-19. Some clones are missing from TCRdb's copy, which holds only in-frame ones; the method was immunoSEQ multiplex PCR. In the table there are about 140,000 clones, roughly 73% of which are singletons. The sequenced sample was peripheral blood. The receptor source for this set is a woman in her 50s with active or convalescent COVID-19.

Turning to this clone: One junction end disagrees with the germline gene, perhaps due to a read error. The rearrangement links TRBV7-9 to TRBJ2-3; D perhaps matches TRBD2 (5 bases). The V gene's germline CDR1 is SEHNR and CDR2 FQNEAQ (reference sequence). This CDR3 is 15 amino acids long. The CDR3 bases are TGTGCCAGCAGCCCCAAACTAAGGGTGGAGGATATGCAGTATTTT. This sequence encodes CASSPKLRVEDMQYF.

V usage is TRBV7-3 and J usage is TRBJ2-2, with 7 bases that match TRBD2. Germline CDR1 SGHTA, CDR2 FQGTGA. Trimming cost V 1 base and J 2 bases; bases outside gene matches: 4. The CDR3 has 16 residues. The CDR3 protein is CASSLRGTTNTGELFF. The DNA for the CDR3 is TGTGCCAGCAGCTTAAGGGGGACTACAAACACCGGGGAGCTGTTTTTT.

The chain employs TRBV18 and TRBJ2-7, with D unresolved. Germline V gene lookup returns CDR1 KGHSH and CDR2 LQKENI. The CDR3 consists of 15 residues. The ends were cut back, 1 base at V and 0 bases at J, with 10 bases in the middle. The CDR3 DNA sequence: TGTGCCAGCTCACCACGGTCGATGAGCTCCTACGAGCAGTACTTC. Its translation: CASSPRSMSSYEQYF.

The genes are TRBV5-6 and TRBJ2-1; D perhaps matches TRBD2 (5 bases). CDR3 size: 13 residues. Germline V lookup: CDR1 SGHDT, CDR2 YYEEEE. V dropped 0 bases and J dropped 5 bases, with 6 bases sitting between them. As DNA, the CDR3 is TGTGCCAGCAGCTTGGGAGGGCACAATGAGCAGTTCTTC. As protein: CASSLGGHNEQFF.

J is TRBJ1-6 and V is TRBV28; 12 nucleotides agree with TRBD1. There are 17 residues in the CDR3. CDR1 MDHEN and CDR2 SYDVKM come from the germline V gene. The ends lost 6 bases at V and 10 bases at J; junction bases unmatched: 13. The CDR3 nucleotides read TGTGCCAGCAGCCTTTTCCGGGACAGGGGGCTCGGATCACCCCTCCACTTT. Translated, it gives CASSLFRDRGLGSPLHF.

This clone was seen a few times. The rearrangement uses TRBV5-1 and TRBJ2-1; 8 bases are shared with TRBD2. Germline CDR1 reads SGHRS; CDR2 reads YFSETQ. V lost 0 bases, J lost 4 bases, and 3 bases stayed unmatched. The CDR3 is 15 amino acids. The CDR3 nucleotides are TGCGCCAGCAGCTTGGAACTAGCGGAGTACAATGAGCAGTTCTTC. It encodes CASSLELAEYNEQFF.

The chain links TRBV6-5 to TRBJ2-3, with 11 bases identical to TRBD2. Germline V gene lookup returns CDR1 MNHEY and CDR2 SVGAGI. CDR3 length equals 14 residues. V lost 6 bases to trimming and J lost 3 bases; unmatched junction nucleotides: 2. The CDR3 DNA reads TGTGCCAGCAGGCGACTAGCGGGGACAGATACGCAGTATTTT. It yields the protein CASRRLAGTDTQYF.

The rearrangement links TRBV2 to TRBJ1-1, with D tentatively TRBD1 (6 bases). The ends were cut back, 2 bases at V and 6 bases at J, with 16 bases in the middle. The CDR3 is 15 amino acids. Germline CDR1 reads SNHLY; CDR2 reads FYNNEI. CDR3: CASSESGVGAPEAFF. CDR3 sequence (DNA): TGTGCCAGCAGTGAAAGTGGAGTGGGGGCCCCTGAAGCTTTCTTT.

This sequence joins TRBV2 and TRBJ2-3; possibly TRBD1 for D (5 bases). The CDR3 has 15 residues. The germline CDR1 and CDR2 sequences are SNHLY and FYNNEI. Trimming pared 3 bases from V and 1 base from J, leaving 11 bases between. The DNA for the CDR3 is TGTGCCAGCAGTGATGTCGGACAAGGCACAGATACGCAGTATTTT. Its translation: CASSDVGQGTDTQYF.

The V and J genes are TRBV20-1 and TRBJ1-3; TRBD1 matches at 7 bases. The CDR3 length is 16 residues. Germline assignment: CDR1 DFQATT and CDR2 SNEGSKA (reference sequence). Unmatched junction bases numbered 9, after V lost 3 bases and J lost 1 base. CDR3 region: CSASPYDRASGNTIYF. CDR3 DNA: TGCAGTGCTAGTCCGTACGACAGGGCATCTGGAAACACCATATATTTT.

This clone was seen a few times. The chain couples TRBV19 to TRBJ2-2; 8 bases match TRBD1. The V gene end was trimmed by 10 bases and the J gene end by 6 bases; junction bases not matched to a gene: 10. Germline CDR1 is LNHDA and CDR2 is SQIVND (reference sequence). The CDR3 extends over 14 amino acids. Written as DNA, the CDR3 is TGTGCCACCAGAGAACAGGGGGTGGCCGGGGAGCTGTTTTTT. Translation: CATREQGVAGELFF.